The clone carrying this TCR beta chain has just one count. What it binds is not known. A junction end diverges from the germline sequence, so it may reflect a read error. The sample comes from a study of tumor-infiltrating lymphocytes in primary liver carcinoma. Germline DNA was also extracted, and blood RNA was taken from unsorted whole blood. This CDR3 has 12 amino acids. CDR1 is MNHNS, CDR2 SASEGT, per germline. Reverse transcription of around 500 ng total RNA with a constant-region primer produced TCR beta cDNA. Each TCR beta library was derived from three nested multiplex PCR rounds that employed slightly modified ARM-PCR. The study ran its first two PCR rounds for nine to eleven cycles each, using TRBV1-TRBV30 forward primers and a C-beta reverse primer. TCRdb re-called the multiplex PCR reads through MiXCR, storing one row per CDR3 protein. The sample contains 330,000 or so distinct CDR3 sequences, approximately 64% of which appear only once.

Study-wide results and limits: A significantly higher top-250-clone fraction was recorded for tumors than for blood (p = 0.039).

This sequence was found in a man aged 35 to 55 with primary liver carcinoma and hepatitis B virus infection. The chain combines TRBV6-1 with TRBJ2-2, with D possibly matching TRBD1 (6 bases). The sample was peripheral blood. CDR3 loop: CDSDRKTGELFF. CDR3 DNA: TGTGACAGCGACAGGAAAACCGGGGAGCTATTTTTT.